The sequence of this T cell receptor beta chain was determined in a study of blood T cell repertoires in COVID-19. Whole-study context: Both acute and convalescent COVID-19 samples were obtained from the United States, Italy and Spain.

Original data processing: Reference gene primer amplification gave estimated nucleated cell counts. Clones were read by immunoSEQ multiplex PCR, and TCRdb kept only the in-frame ones, dropping some. The V and J calls and clone size come from that table; D and trimming were worked out from the DNA. This table holds roughly 69,000 clones, 78% found once. Per germline, CDR1 GTSNPN and CDR2 SVGIG (reference sequence). The CDR3 runs 14 residues. V lost 8 bases and J lost 3, with 17 bases in between. Sequenced input: peripheral blood. The genes are TRBV30 and TRBJ2-1, with no clear D. This clonotype originated in a man aged 55-75 years with COVID-19, enrolled during active disease. The CDR3 reads CAGSDGASYNEQFF. The CDR3 DNA follows: TGTGCCGGATCTGACGGTGCTAGCTACAATGAGCAGTTCTTC.